This TCR beta chain appears in the sequencing data of a study of T-cell reconstitution after alpha-beta-depleted transplantation in children (dated by TCRdb to 2016 to 2018). At the level of the whole study: Using TCR repertoire profiling, the study quantitatively followed how T-cell immune reconstitution unfolded in children after TCRalphabeta/CD19-depleted allogeneic hematopoietic cell transplantation. General conclusions and limits of the study: The apparently early alphabetaT-cell count recovery about two months after transplant was reportedly dependent on only several hundred rapidly expanded clones derived from non-depleted graft cells. The high TCRbeta diversity at day 60 in some patients was ascribed to recipient T cells and intrathymic progenitors that had survived conditioning. Over the following months the frequencies of hyperexpanded clones went down, and after one year T-cell counts and TCRbeta diversity were mostly credited to newly produced T cells.

The intended sense of this specimen's treatment or condition label: allogeneic hematopoietic cell transplantation with graft depleted of TCRalphabeta T cells and CD19 B cells. The transplant recipients were children given TCRalphabeta/CD19-depleted allogeneic hematopoietic cell grafts. This clonotype was recorded many times. The antigen it recognizes is unknown. No clone much larger than this one lies a single base away; base qualities are absent. CDR3 length: 14 amino acids, cysteine to phenylalanine. Only the CDR3 portion is preserved as DNA: 42 bases, with reading frame beginning at the first base. Compared with germline, V lacks 4 bases and J lacks 1 base; bases without a gene match: 1. CDR1 and CDR2, per the germline V gene (reference sequence), are DFQATT and SNEGSKA. The library was obtained by PCR. TCRdb records Illumina HiSeq 2500 as the sequencer. To normalize quantification of the TCRbeta repertoire, the TCR libraries were built with molecular barcoding that relied on unique molecular identifiers. TCRdb reprocessing: public reads trimmed at Q25 with fastp, clones called with MiXCR, in-frame beta chains kept. Rows with a matching CDR3 protein are joined into one entry that keeps the most common DNA and genes. The sample records 700,000 or so distinct CDR3 sequences, roughly 14% of which are singletons. The ten largest clonotypes hold around 0.79% of the sample.

The source of this sequence is a girl aged 2 to 10 with congenital amegakaryocytic thrombocytopenia, due to receive a stem cell transplant. Rearrangement joined TRBV20-1 to TRBJ2-2, with TRBD2 identical over 9 junction bases. The starting material was PBMCs, obtained before TCRalphabeta/CD19-depleted stem cell transplant. The CDR3 amino acid sequence is: CSATSGVNTGELFF. In nucleotide form, the sequence is TGCAGTGCTACTAGCGGGGTGAACACCGGGGAGCTGTTTTTT.